What follows are 28 T cell receptor beta chains derived from one specimen sequenced in a study of PD-1 blockade in classical Hodgkin lymphoma. Only in-frame clones appear in the TCRdb table, and some are missing; sequencing was by immunoSEQ multiplex PCR. The table shows around 13,000 clones, with under 90% occurring only once. Every one of the patients relapsed after autologous stem cell transplantation (brentuximab vedotin exposure was variable). Magnetic negative selection of thawed PBMCs was the method by which CD4+ T cells were purified. The specimen was CD4+ T cells from blood, collected at baseline. Every receptor here comes from a human donor with classical Hodgkin lymphoma.

The chain joins TRBV6-1 to TRBJ2-7, with D tentatively TRBD1 (6 bases). From germline, CDR1 is MNHNS and CDR2 SASEGT. With 2 bases removed from V and 4 bases from J, the gap between germline ends came to 6 bases. The CDR3 is 12 residues long. Here the CDR3 reads CASSEQGYEQYF. As DNA, the CDR3 is TGTGCCAGCAGTGAACAGGGGTACGAGCAGTACTTC.

The V gene is TRBV6-5, the J gene TRBJ1-6; unclear D gene. Germline V gene data show CDR1 as MNHEY and CDR2 as SVGAGI. The CDR3 is 14 residues long. Trimming removed 0 bases from V and 4 bases from J, with 4 bases in between. The CDR3 nucleotides read TGTGCCAGCAGTTACTCCGGGTATAATTCACCCCTCCACTTT. Protein sequence: CASSYSGYNSPLHF.

The chain joins TRBV28 to TRBJ2-3; D ambiguous. The CDR3 loop spans 14 amino acids. Germline V gives CDR1 MDHEN, CDR2 SYDVKM. Trimming stripped 3 bases from V and 5 bases from J, with 12 bases between. CDR3 in amino acids: CASSFSVLIDTQYF. DNA of the CDR3: TGTGCCAGCAGTTTCTCGGTGTTGATAGATACGCAGTATTTT.

This chain joins TRBV6-6 and TRBJ2-1; 7 nucleotides agree with TRBD2. Looked up from germline, CDR1 is MNHNY and CDR2 is SVGAGI (reference sequence). The CDR3 totals 15 residues. The junction had 9 bases not matched to a gene; V was cut back by 3 bases and J by 7 bases. The CDR3 DNA sequence: TGTGCCAGCAGTTATTGGGAGGGGCCGGGTAATGAGCAGTTCTTC. Translation: CASSYWEGPGNEQFF.

The gene calls are TRBV11-2 and TRBJ1-2, with 9 positions matching TRBD1. The CDR3 totals 14 residues. The V gene's germline CDR1 is SGHAT and CDR2 FQNNGV. The J segment lost 3 bases and the V segment lost 5 bases, leaving 4 bases of the junction unmatched. The chain's CDR3 is CASSEQGAYYGYTF. The CDR3 DNA sequence: TGTGCCAGCAGCGAACAGGGGGCCTACTATGGCTACACCTTC.

This chain links TRBV2 with TRBJ2-1; tentative D call: TRBD1 (6 bases). Germline V CDR1 and CDR2: SNHLY, FYNNEI. This CDR3 spans 15 amino acids. The V gene lost 6 bases and the J gene lost 4 bases, with 16 bases spanning the gap. CDR3 loop: CASRTGGQPYNEQFF. The CDR3 DNA is TGTGCCAGCAGGACAGGAGGTCAGCCTTACAATGAGCAGTTCTTC.

This clone was recorded once. The rearrangement links TRBV6-5 to TRBJ2-7, with D tentatively TRBD1 or TRBD2 (6 bases each). Germline V CDR1 and CDR2: MNHEY, SVGAGI. The CDR3 runs to 15 residues. Between the trimmed V and J ends, which lost 1 base and 5 bases, there was a span of 15 bases. CDR3 in DNA: TGTGCCAGCAGTTACTATGTAGGGGGGCAGAACGAGCAGTACTTC. Protein sequence: CASSYYVGGQNEQYF.

The rearrangement uses TRBV11-2 and TRBJ2-6; D is perhaps TRBD1 (5 bases). The CDR3 is 16 residues long. Germline V gene data show CDR1 as SGHAT and CDR2 as FQNNGV. Trimming removed 5 bases from V and 0 bases from J, with 11 bases in between. CDR3 residues: CASSPSQGSGANVLTF. In DNA form, the CDR3 reads TGTGCCAGCAGCCCGAGCCAGGGCTCTGGGGCCAACGTCCTGACTTTC.

This clone appeared a single time. This chain uses TRBV6-7 with TRBJ2-1, with D perhaps assigned TRBD1 or TRBD2 (5 bases each). TRBV6-7 is placed among ORFs of uncertain function. CDR3 length: 19 amino acids. Between the trimmed V and J ends, which lost 6 bases and 3 bases, there was a span of 27 bases. DNA for the CDR3: TGTGCCAGCAGACTCGCCCCCGGCTGTCGGGACCCGCTCTACAATGAGCAGTTCTTC. Translation gives CASRLAPGCRDPLYNEQFF.

V is TRBV28 and J is TRBJ2-2; D unclear. This CDR3 comprises 14 residues. Deletions cut 2 bases from V and 0 bases from J, with 4 bases between. CDR1 MDHEN and CDR2 SYDVKM come from the germline V gene. CDR3 region: CASSLQSNTGELFF. DNA for the CDR3: TGTGCCAGCAGTTTACAATCGAACACCGGGGAGCTGTTTTTT.

The rearrangement links TRBV19 to TRBJ1-2, with 7 bases aligning to TRBD1. CDR1 is LNHDA and CDR2 is SQIVND in the germline V gene (reference sequence). The CDR3 is 13 amino acids. The ends lost 4 bases at V and 4 bases at J; junction bases unmatched: 3. In DNA form, the CDR3 reads TGTGCCAGTAGTAGACAGGGAACCTATGGCTACACCTTC. Translation: CASSRQGTYGYTF.

This clone was recorded once. The J gene is TRBJ2-2, the V gene TRBV7-2; D possibly corresponds to TRBD2 (5 bases). Trimming took 7 bases from V and 0 from J, leaving 15 bases between them. The germline CDR1 and CDR2 sequences are SGHTA and FQGNSA. The CDR3 length is 16 residues. CDR3 nucleotides: TGTGCCAGCACCAAAGCCGGGGTCTCGAACACCGGGGAGCTGTTTTTT. Translated: CASTKAGVSNTGELFF. The complete variable domain, with remaining parts taken from reference TRBV7-2 and TRBJ2-2, reads GAGVSQSPSNKVTEKGKDVELRCDPISGHTALYWYRQSLGQGLEFLIYFQGNSAPDKSGLPSDRFSAERTGGSVSTLTIQRTQQEDSAVYLCASTKAGVSNTGELFFGEGSRLTVL.

V gene TRBV18 combines with J gene TRBJ2-5, with D perhaps TRBD1 (6 bases). CDR3 length equals 14 residues. V was clipped by 3 bases and J by 2 bases, with 10 bases between them. Germline V gene data show CDR1 as KGHSH and CDR2 as LQKENI. Here the CDR3 reads CASSPTGAQETQYF. The CDR3 DNA reads TGTGCCAGCTCACCGACAGGCGCTCAAGAGACCCAGTACTTC.

The V gene is TRBV28, the J gene TRBJ1-2, with 8 nucleotides matching TRBD1. Germline values: CDR1 MDHEN, CDR2 SYDVKM. The CDR3 is made up of 16 amino acids. The J segment lost 2 bases and the V segment lost 6 bases, leaving 11 bases of the junction unmatched. The CDR3 bases are TGTGCCAGCAGCTCCTCCTCAGGGGGCCTAAACTATGGCTACACCTTC. As protein: CASSSSSGGLNYGYTF.

The rearrangement uses TRBV5-5 and TRBJ1-2; maybe TRBD1 (5 bases). The CDR3 loop spans 15 amino acids. V was cut by 2 bases and J by 4 bases, with 15 bases left in between. Germline V CDR1 and CDR2: SGHKS, YYEKEE (reference sequence). CDR3 sequence (DNA): TGTGCCAGCAGCTTAAAATCTCAGGGAAGCTATGGCTACACCTTC. Translation gives CASSLKSQGSYGYTF.

The chain couples TRBV28 to TRBJ2-5, with 9 nucleotides matching TRBD1. The CDR3 is made up of 15 amino acids. The V gene end was trimmed by 4 bases and the J gene end by 5 bases; junction bases not matched to a gene: 8. Germline loops: CDR1 MDHEN, CDR2 SYDVKM. CDR3 loop: CASSSLTGGGETQYF. As DNA, the CDR3 is TGTGCCAGCAGTTCACTGACAGGGGGAGGGGAGACCCAGTACTTC.

The chain carries TRBV10-3 and TRBJ2-7, with D unresolved. V shed 9 bases and J shed 0 bases, with 6 bases lying between them. The CDR3 contains 11 residues. Germline V gives CDR1 ENHRY, CDR2 SYGVKD. The CDR3: CAIGDSYEQYF. DNA of the CDR3: TGTGCCATAGGAGACTCCTACGAGCAGTACTTC.

This clone was counted a few times. V is TRBV11-2 and J is TRBJ2-5; D is undetermined. This CDR3 contains 13 residues. V was cut by 2 bases and J by 2 bases, with 6 bases left in between. Germline CDR1 and CDR2: SGHAT and FQNNGV. The DNA for the CDR3 is TGTGCCAGCAGCTTATCGACACAAGAGACCCAGTACTTC. Protein: CASSLSTQETQYF. Looking up the rest from reference TRBV11-2 and TRBJ2-5 gives the full variable domain: EAGVAQSPRYKIIEKRQSVAFWCNPISGHATLYWYQQILGQGPKLLIQFQNNGVVDDSQLPKDRFSAERLKGVDSTLKIQPAKLEDSAVYLCASSLSTQETQYFGPGTRLLVL.

This clone has a single count. The chain links TRBV6-6 to TRBJ2-5, with D possibly TRBD2 on 5 matching bases. The germline V gene encodes CDR1 MNHNY and CDR2 SVGAGI (reference sequence). The V end lost 4 bases, the J end lost 1 base, and 13 bases lay between the germline ends. This CDR3 spans 15 amino acids. For the CDR3, the DNA is TGTGCCAGCAGTTCGCCAGGAGGTAGCCAAGAGACCCAGTACTTC. Protein product: CASSSPGGSQETQYF.

Written as DNA, the CDR3 is TGCAGCTACGCCAGGGAGACCCAGTACTTC. This codes for CSYARETQYF. J is TRBJ2-5 and V is TRBV20-1; unclear D gene. There are 10 residues in the CDR3. The germline V gene has CDR1 DFQATT and CDR2 SNEGSKA (reference sequence).

The CDR3 loop reads CASSYSSSGQYGYTF. In DNA form, the CDR3 reads TGTGCCAGCAGTTACTCGAGCTCTGGACAGTATGGCTACACCTTC. The V call is TRBV6-5, the J call TRBJ1-2; D perhaps matches TRBD1 (6 bases). Trimming stripped 0 bases from V and 5 bases from J, with 13 bases between. The CDR3 is 15 amino acids. Looked up from germline, CDR1 is MNHEY and CDR2 is SVGAGI.

This rearrangement joins TRBV10-3 to TRBJ1-1; the D is unclear. In germline, CDR1 is ENHRY, CDR2 SYGVKD. The CDR3 spans 13 residues. V lost 4 bases, J lost 4 bases, and 10 bases lay in between. CDR3 coding DNA: TGTGCCATCAGTGGACACCTGGGCACTGAAGCTTTCTTT. Translating gives CAISGHLGTEAFF.

V is TRBV27 and J is TRBJ1-6, with D maybe TRBD1 (6 bases). Germline V gene data show CDR1 as MNHEY and CDR2 as SMNVEV (reference sequence). The CDR3 is 15 residues long. Trimming took off 6 bases at V and 7 bases at J, with 16 bases between the two ends. This chain's CDR3 is CASSPTGWRNSPLHF. Written as DNA, the CDR3 is TGTGCCAGCAGCCCTACAGGGTGGCGAAATTCACCCCTCCACTTT.

CDR3 nucleotide sequence: TGTGCCAGCAGCTCCCAGAATGGGGGGGGCGAGCAGTACTTC. The encoded protein is CASSSQNGGGEQYF. The rearrangement uses TRBV5-6 and TRBJ2-7; 7 bases are shared with TRBD2. V dropped 3 bases and J dropped 6; count of bases not matched to a gene: 9. Germline V gene data show CDR1 as SGHDT and CDR2 as YYEEEE. This CDR3 comprises 14 residues.

V and J are TRBV5-1 and TRBJ1-3; D gene uncertain. Trimming stripped 0 bases from V and 0 bases from J, with 10 bases between. This CDR3 comprises 16 residues. Germline CDR1 reads SGHRS; CDR2 reads YFSETQ. CDR3 DNA: TGCGCCAGCAGCTTGGATCTGTGGGTCTCTGGAAACACCATATATTTT. This encodes CASSLDLWVSGNTIYF.

This clone came up once. V usage is TRBV7-7 and J usage is TRBJ2-2, with 12 bases aligning to TRBD2. Germline values: CDR1 SSHAT, CDR2 FNYEAQ (reference sequence). CDR3 length equals 15 residues. The V and J ends lost 4 bases and 5 bases, in that order; junction bases with no gene match: 2. CDR3: CASSSGTSGTGELFF. Written as DNA, the CDR3 is TGTGCCAGCAGCTCCGGGACTAGCGGGACCGGGGAGCTGTTTTTT.

The gene calls are TRBV6-5 and TRBJ2-5; D not resolved. Germline CDR1 reads MNHEY; CDR2 reads SVGAGI. The CDR3 covers 13 residues. The V and J ends lost 7 bases and 4 bases respectively, with 13 bases between them. The CDR3 DNA reads TGTGCCAGCACCGGGTGGAAGGGAGAGACCCAGTACTTC. Its protein product is CASTGWKGETQYF.

The chain has TRBV5-5 and TRBJ2-1, with 8 bases aligning to TRBD1. This CDR3 has 13 amino acids. The V gene's germline CDR1 is SGHKS and CDR2 YYEKEE (reference sequence). J gave up 5 bases and V 4 bases, and 2 bases lay outside the gene matches. The CDR3: CASSMDRDNEQFF. CDR3 DNA sequence: TGTGCCAGCAGCATGGACAGGGACAATGAGCAGTTCTTC.